Listed below are T cell receptor beta chains from one sample, sequenced in a study of shared clonotypes between healthy human individuals. The assay was immunoSEQ multiplex PCR, and TCRdb's table has in-frame clones only and misses some. The sample yields about 2.4 million clones, more than 85% seen once. Sequencing input: naive CD4+ T cells from PBMCs. The receptors were sampled from a man younger than 35 in good health. Some clones in this sample may be carry-over from other donors' samples. Each CDR3 is given with its conserved first and last residue. A D gene is named only where the DNA matches it firmly. The size field is filled for only some rows; it gives once, few, many or a size class.

d_call,v_call,clone_size,j_call,cdr3_nt,cdr3_aa
-,TRBV5-4,-,TRBJ1-2,TGTGCCAGCAGCATGGAAAACTATGGCTACACCTTC,CASSMENYGYTF
-,TRBV7-3,-,TRBJ2-5,TGTGCCAGCAGCTTAGGCCTAGGGATGGCCGAGACCCAGTACTTC,CASSLGLGMAETQYF
-,TRBV5-1,-,TRBJ2-6,TGCGCCAGCAGCTTAGGCAGCCCCCACCCTGGGGCCAACGTCCTGACTTTC,CASSLGSPHPGANVLTF
TRBD1,TRBV5-5,-,TRBJ1-4,TGTGCCAGCAGTTTAGGCAGCGGGGACAGTACTTTAGAAAAACTGTTTTTT,CASSLGSGDSTLEKLFF
-,TRBV2,-,TRBJ2-1,TGTGCCAGCAGAGACAGGACAGCCCCTTACAATGAGCAGTTCTTC,CASRDRTAPYNEQFF
TRBD1,TRBV4-1,few,TRBJ1-5,TGCGCCAGCAGCCAACTCACAGGGGGAGGTCAGCCCCAGCATTTT,CASSQLTGGGQPQHF
TRBD1,TRBV28,once,TRBJ1-1,TGTGCCAGCAGTTCGAGACAGGGGACCATGAACACTGAAGCTTTCTTT,CASSSRQGTMNTEAFF
TRBD1,TRBV7-3,-,TRBJ1-2,TGTGCCAGCAGCTTACGGACAGGAGATGGCTACACCTTC,CASSLRTGDGYTF
TRBD1,TRBV5-1,-,TRBJ2-5,TGCGCCAGCAGCTCCACGAACCGACAGGGCAAACAGACCCAGTACTTC,CASSSTNRQGKQTQYF
-,TRBV6-5,-,TRBJ1-1,TGTGCCAGCGATGGAATCCGAGGGGCTTTCTTT,CASDGIRGAFF
-,TRBV28,-,TRBJ2-3,TGTGCCAGCAGTTTATACGGTCCAACCGATCTGTATTTT,CASSLYGPTDLYF
-,TRBV5-1,once,TRBJ2-1,TGCGCCAGCAGCTCCAGACGAGACAATGAGCAGTTCTTC,CASSSRRDNEQFF
-,TRBV30,once,TRBJ1-4,TGTGCCTGGAGTTCCTCAGGGGAAAAACTGTTTTTT,CAWSSSGEKLFF
TRBD1,TRBV7-9,-,TRBJ2-1,TGTGCCAGCAGCCCGAGGGACAGGGGGCAGGTTGAGCAGTTCTTC,CASSPRDRGQVEQFF
-,TRBV7-9,-,TRBJ2-1,TGTGCCAGCAGCCCTATTGGTCTCCATGGGACCAATGAGCAGTTCTTC,CASSPIGLHGTNEQFF
TRBD1,TRBV6-6,-,TRBJ2-7,TGTGCCAGCAGCCGGGGACCGGGACAGGGGGCGGACGAGCAGTACTTC,CASSRGPGQGADEQYF
TRBD2,TRBV9,-,TRBJ2-2,TGTGCCAGCAGCCCCCGACTAGCGTACACCGGGGAGCTGTTTTTT,CASSPRLAYTGELFF
-,TRBV30,-,TRBJ1-5,TGTGCCTGGAGGGGGAGAGGCAATCAGCCCCAGCATTTT,CAWRGRGNQPQHF
-,TRBV2,-,TRBJ2-5,TGTGCCAGCAGTGAAGGACAGGCGCAAGAGACCCAGTACTTC,CASSEGQAQETQYF
-,TRBV18,-,TRBJ1-1,TGTGCCAGCTCACCTTTCCCAATGAACACTGAAGCTTTCTTT,CASSPFPMNTEAFF
-,TRBV5-1,-,TRBJ2-2,TGCGCCAGCAGCTTCCGCGGAACCAGGGAGCTGTTTTTT,CASSFRGTRELFF
TRBD1,TRBV5-5,-,TRBJ2-7,TGTGCCAGCAACCTCCCCGACAGGGGGTTGTACGAGCAGTACTTC,CASNLPDRGLYEQYF
-,TRBV11-1,-,TRBJ1-2,TGTGCCAGCAGCTTTAGGGGGGGCAGCGCTAACTATGGCTACACCTTC,CASSFRGGSANYGYTF
-,TRBV5-1,-,TRBJ2-6,TGCGCCAGCAGCTTGTTCTCAGGGATCTCTGGGGCCAACGTCCTGACTTTC,CASSLFSGISGANVLTF
-,TRBV6-6,once,TRBJ2-7,TGTGCCAGCAGTCGGGGATCCTACGAGCAGTACTTC,CASSRGSYEQYF
-,TRBV29-1,-,TRBJ1-1,TGCAGCGTGGACTGGGTGAACACTGAAGCTTTCTTT,CSVDWVNTEAFF
TRBD1,TRBV18,-,TRBJ2-2,TGTGCCAGCTTAAAGGCCACAGGGGCCACCGGGGAGCTGTTTTTT,CASLKATGATGELFF
-,TRBV5-1,-,TRBJ2-3,TGCGCCAGCCACTATTGGGGGCAGGGCACAGATACGCAGTATTTT,CASHYWGQGTDTQYF
-,TRBV28,-,TRBJ1-2,TGTGCCAGCAGGCCCCGGGTAGGGGCTAACTATGGCTACACCTTC,CASRPRVGANYGYTF
-,TRBV7-9,once,TRBJ1-4,TGTGCCAGCAGCTTAAAGAATGAAAAACTGTTTTTT,CASSLKNEKLFF
TRBD1,TRBV7-8,-,TRBJ2-4,TGTGCCAGCAGCTTATTCGAACCCACGGGACAGCTAGCCAAAAACATTCAGTACTTC,CASSLFEPTGQLAKNIQYF
TRBD1,TRBV6-5,-,TRBJ2-7,TGTGCCAGCAGTTACAAGGTGGACAGGGTTGCCGAGCAGTACTTC,CASSYKVDRVAEQYF
-,TRBV25-1,-,TRBJ1-1,TGTGCCAGCAGCTACGGGAGAGGAGACACTGAAGCTTTCTTT,CASSYGRGDTEAFF
TRBD1,TRBV29-1,-,TRBJ1-2,TGCAGCGTTGAAGTGGGTGGGACAGGGTTTAACTATGGCTACACCTTC,CSVEVGGTGFNYGYTF
-,TRBV6-1,-,TRBJ1-1,TGTGCCAGCAGTGCCTGGGTGAACACTGAAGCTTTCTTT,CASSAWVNTEAFF
-,TRBV6-6,-,TRBJ2-7,TGTGCCAGCAGTCCACAGGGATACGAGCAGTACTTC,CASSPQGYEQYF
TRBD1,TRBV13,-,TRBJ1-2,TGTGCCAGCAGCTTACGGGACAGCTCTAACTATGGCTACACCTTC,CASSLRDSSNYGYTF
-,TRBV5-4,-,TRBJ2-7,TGTGCCAGCAGCTCTACCTACGAGCAGTACTTC,CASSSTYEQYF
-,TRBV6-5,-,TRBJ2-7,TGTGCCAGCAGTTACGCCTTGGGAACCTACGAGCAGTACTTC,CASSYALGTYEQYF
-,TRBV7-9,-,TRBJ1-6,TGTGCCAGCAGCTTCCCCCCGGATGGCTATAATTCACCCCTCCACTTT,CASSFPPDGYNSPLHF